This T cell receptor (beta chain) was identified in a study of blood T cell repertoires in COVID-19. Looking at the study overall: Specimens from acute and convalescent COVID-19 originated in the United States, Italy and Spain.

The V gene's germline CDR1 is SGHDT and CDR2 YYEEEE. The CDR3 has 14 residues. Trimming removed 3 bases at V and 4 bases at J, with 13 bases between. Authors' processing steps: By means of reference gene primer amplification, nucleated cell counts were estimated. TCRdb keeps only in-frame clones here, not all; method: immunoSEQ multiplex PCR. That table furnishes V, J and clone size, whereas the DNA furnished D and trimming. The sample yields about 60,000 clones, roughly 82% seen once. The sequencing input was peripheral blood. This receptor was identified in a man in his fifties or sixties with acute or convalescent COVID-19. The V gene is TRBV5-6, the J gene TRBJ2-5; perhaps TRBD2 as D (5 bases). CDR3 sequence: CASSSMGVSETQYF. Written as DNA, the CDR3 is TGTGCCAGCAGCTCAATGGGAGTATCAGAGACCCAGTACTTC.